This T cell receptor (beta chain) was obtained from a study of cytomegalovirus exposure and HLA in healthy donors. At the level of the study: Most donors, 81% of approximately 400 genotyped, fell in the Caucasian-associated ancestry cluster. Study-wide results and caveats: According to a later analysis, donors in an Asian-associated ancestry cluster reportedly had fewer N-insertions than the approximately 670-donor mean. Solely CMV serostatus was available to characterize immune exposure.

The CDR3 length is 15 residues. With V trimmed by 3 bases and J by 5 bases, 4 bases remained unmatched. The V gene's germline CDR1 is SGDLS and CDR2 YYNGEE. As regards this clone: No antigen is known for it.

The PCR ran on 60 Vbeta and 13 Jbeta primers. Measured with immunoSEQ multiplex PCR; TCRdb has only the in-frame clones, and not every one. This table holds approximately 140,000 clones, around three quarters found once. The clonotype was recovered from a man aged 35 to 55 in good health and CMV-seropositive. The specimen sequenced was PBMCs. This rearrangement joins TRBV9 to TRBJ2-2; 10 bases are a match to TRBD2. The CDR3 DNA is TGTGCCAGCAGCGATAGCGGGAGGTGGACCGGGGAGCTGTTTTTT. The encoded protein is CASSDSGRWTGELFF.